A selection of T cell receptor beta chains follows, all from one sample in a study of identifying expanded T cells in peripheral blood. Only in-frame clones appear in the TCRdb table, and some are missing; sequencing was by immunoSEQ multiplex PCR. The data contain 85,000 to 95,000 clones, roughly 90% of them seen just once; the ten biggest clones take up about 3.9%. Sequencing was carried out using blood. These receptors were collected from a person between 18 and 75 years old in good health. Both conserved end residues are part of each CDR3. The order of the fields is clone size, D gene, J gene, V gene, CDR3 DNA, CDR3 protein. A D gene is named only where the DNA matches it firmly. Clone size is not always given. Where it is, it says once, few, many or a class for expanded clones.

clone size: .
D gene: .
J gene: TRBJ2-5
V gene: TRBV27
CDR3 DNA: TGTGCCAGCAGTTTGGCCAGCCAAGAGACCCAGTACTTC
CDR3 protein: CASSLASQETQYF

clone size: .
D gene: TRBD1
J gene: TRBJ1-1
V gene: TRBV27
CDR3 DNA: TGTGCCAGCAGTCCGACACAGGGGTTGAACACTGAAGCTTTCTTT
CDR3 protein: CASSPTQGLNTEAFF

clone size: .
D gene: .
J gene: TRBJ2-2
V gene: TRBV29-1
CDR3 DNA: TGCAGCGTTAGTGTGGGCGGCACCGGGGAGCTGTTTTTT
CDR3 protein: CSVSVGGTGELFF

clone size: .
D gene: .
J gene: TRBJ2-6
V gene: TRBV30
CDR3 DNA: TGTGCCTGGAGAGGGCCCGGGGCCAACGTCCTGACTTTC
CDR3 protein: CAWRGPGANVLTF

clone size: .
D gene: TRBD1
J gene: TRBJ2-3
V gene: TRBV6-1
CDR3 DNA: TGTGCCAGCGACAGGGCCATGAGCACAGATACGCAGTATTTT
CDR3 protein: CASDRAMSTDTQYF

clone size: .
D gene: .
J gene: TRBJ1-5
V gene: TRBV5-1
CDR3 DNA: TGCGCCAGCAGCTTGGAAGGTCGCAATCAGCCCCAGCATTTT
CDR3 protein: CASSLEGRNQPQHF

clone size: .
D gene: .
J gene: TRBJ2-7
V gene: TRBV6-4
CDR3 DNA: TGTGCCAGGACTGAAATGACCCCGAAATACAGCTCCTACGAGCAGTACTTC
CDR3 protein: CARTEMTPKYSSYEQYF

clone size: .
D gene: TRBD1
J gene: TRBJ2-2
V gene: TRBV11-2
CDR3 DNA: TGTGCCAGCAGCCGTGGGACAGGGGACACCGGGGAGCTGTTTTTT
CDR3 protein: CASSRGTGDTGELFF

clone size: .
D gene: .
J gene: TRBJ2-2
V gene: TRBV5-1
CDR3 DNA: TGCGCCAGCAGCTCCAGCTCGAACACCGGGGAGCTGTTTTTT
CDR3 protein: CASSSSSNTGELFF

clone size: once
D gene: TRBD2
J gene: TRBJ2-7
V gene: TRBV4-1
CDR3 DNA: TGCGCCAGCAGCCCTTCCCCCAAACTAGCGGGACTGAATGAGCAGTACTTC
CDR3 protein: CASSPSPKLAGLNEQYF

clone size: .
D gene: TRBD2
J gene: TRBJ2-1
V gene: TRBV28
CDR3 DNA: TGTGCCAGCAGTCTTAGCGGGAGGGGTGAGTTCTTC
CDR3 protein: CASSLSGRGEFF

clone size: .
D gene: .
J gene: TRBJ1-2
V gene: TRBV28
CDR3 DNA: TGTGCCAGCAGCATGATGGGGTATGGCTACACCTTC
CDR3 protein: CASSMMGYGYTF

clone size: few
D gene: .
J gene: TRBJ1-5
V gene: TRBV5-6
CDR3 DNA: TGTGCCAGCAGCTCATACGGTTCGCCCCAGCATTTT
CDR3 protein: CASSSYGSPQHF

clone size: .
D gene: .
J gene: TRBJ2-7
V gene: TRBV29-1
CDR3 DNA: TGCAGCGTTGGAGGCCGGGACTCCTACGAGCAGTACTTC
CDR3 protein: CSVGGRDSYEQYF

clone size: .
D gene: TRBD2
J gene: TRBJ2-5
V gene: TRBV18
CDR3 DNA: TGTGCCAGCTCACTCATCTTAGCGGGAGATTCCCAAGAGACCCAGTACTTC
CDR3 protein: CASSLILAGDSQETQYF

clone size: .
D gene: TRBD1
J gene: TRBJ2-2
V gene: TRBV11-2
CDR3 DNA: TGTGCCAGCAGCTTGACAGGGTCGGACACCGGGGAGCTGTTTTTT
CDR3 protein: CASSLTGSDTGELFF

clone size: .
D gene: .
J gene: TRBJ2-7
V gene: TRBV6-5
CDR3 DNA: TGTGCCAGCAGTTATACGGGATCCTACGAGCAGTACTTC
CDR3 protein: CASSYTGSYEQYF

clone size: .
D gene: .
J gene: TRBJ2-1
V gene: TRBV15
CDR3 DNA: TGTGCCACCAGCAGAGTCTCGGGACTCAATTACAATGAGCAGTTCTTC
CDR3 protein: CATSRVSGLNYNEQFF

clone size: .
D gene: .
J gene: TRBJ1-5
V gene: TRBV28
CDR3 DNA: TGTAGCTCTAGGGAGGGGAATCAGCCCCAGCATTTT
CDR3 protein: CSSREGNQPQHF

clone size: .
D gene: .
J gene: TRBJ2-5
V gene: TRBV10-3
CDR3 DNA: TGTGCCATCAGTGGACAGGGAGGCGAGACCCAGTACTTC
CDR3 protein: CAISGQGGETQYF

clone size: .
D gene: .
J gene: TRBJ2-3
V gene: TRBV29-1
CDR3 DNA: TGCAGCGTTGATCTTAGGGCTGCGGGGCCAGATACGCAGTATTTT
CDR3 protein: CSVDLRAAGPDTQYF

clone size: .
D gene: TRBD1
J gene: TRBJ1-4
V gene: TRBV18
CDR3 DNA: TGTGCCAGCTCAAGATGGACAGGGGAGGATGAAAAACTGTTTTTT
CDR3 protein: CASSRWTGEDEKLFF

clone size: .
D gene: .
J gene: TRBJ2-3
V gene: TRBV18
CDR3 DNA: TGTGCCAGCTCACCACCGAGCACAGATACGCAGTATTTT
CDR3 protein: CASSPPSTDTQYF

clone size: few
D gene: .
J gene: TRBJ1-2
V gene: TRBV28
CDR3 DNA: TGTGCCAGCAGTTCCCGGACAAGGCTAGGAGGCTATGGCTACACCTTC
CDR3 protein: CASSSRTRLGGYGYTF

clone size: .
D gene: TRBD1
J gene: TRBJ1-1
V gene: TRBV28
CDR3 DNA: TGTGCCAGCAGTATCTTGGACAGGGTCACTGAAGCTTTCTTT
CDR3 protein: CASSILDRVTEAFF

clone size: .
D gene: TRBD1
J gene: TRBJ2-7
V gene: TRBV5-1
CDR3 DNA: TGCGCCAGCAGCTGGGGCCAGGGGGTCTCCTACGAGCAGTACTTC
CDR3 protein: CASSWGQGVSYEQYF

clone size: .
D gene: .
J gene: TRBJ1-3
V gene: TRBV25-1
CDR3 DNA: TGTGCCAGCAGTTCGGGGGAAGGTGGAAACACCATATATTTT
CDR3 protein: CASSSGEGGNTIYF

clone size: .
D gene: .
J gene: TRBJ1-1
V gene: TRBV7-9
CDR3 DNA: TGTGCCAGCAGCTTCGAAAACACTGAAGCTTTCTTT
CDR3 protein: CASSFENTEAFF

clone size: .
D gene: TRBD1
J gene: TRBJ1-6
V gene: TRBV27
CDR3 DNA: TGTGCCAGCGCTTTTAGGGGGCTTCATTCACCCCTCCACTTT
CDR3 protein: CASAFRGLHSPLHF

clone size: .
D gene: .
J gene: TRBJ1-5
V gene: TRBV9
CDR3 DNA: TGTGCCAGCAGCGTAGACCCCCAGGGAGATCAGCCCCAGCATTTT
CDR3 protein: CASSVDPQGDQPQHF

clone size: .
D gene: TRBD1
J gene: TRBJ2-2
V gene: TRBV6-1
CDR3 DNA: TGTGCCAGCAGTGAAACAGGGGTCACCGGGGAGCTGTTTTTT
CDR3 protein: CASSETGVTGELFF

clone size: .
D gene: .
J gene: TRBJ2-3
V gene: TRBV21-1
CDR3 DNA: TGTGCCAGCAGCACCCTCGAGGGCCGAGCAGATACGCAGTATTTT
CDR3 protein: CASSTLEGRADTQYF

clone size: .
D gene: .
J gene: TRBJ2-3
V gene: TRBV4-2
CDR3 DNA: TGTGCCAGCAGCCAAGATATTAGGTATACCGATACGCAGTATTTT
CDR3 protein: CASSQDIRYTDTQYF

clone size: .
D gene: TRBD2
J gene: TRBJ2-1
V gene: TRBV30
CDR3 DNA: TGTGCCTGGAGTGTACAACTAGCGGGGGTTAATGAGCAGTTCTTC
CDR3 protein: CAWSVQLAGVNEQFF

clone size: .
D gene: TRBD2
J gene: TRBJ2-7
V gene: TRBV2
CDR3 DNA: TGTGCCAGCAGTGTTGGGACTAGCGGGGACGAGCAGTACTTC
CDR3 protein: CASSVGTSGDEQYF

clone size: once
D gene: TRBD1
J gene: TRBJ1-1
V gene: TRBV7-8
CDR3 DNA: TGTGCCAGCAGCCCCGGACAGGAATCCTTAGGCCCTGAAGCTTTCTTT
CDR3 protein: CASSPGQESLGPEAFF

clone size: .
D gene: TRBD1
J gene: TRBJ2-7
V gene: TRBV27
CDR3 DNA: TGTGCCAGCAATCACAGGGGGGAGCAGTACTTC
CDR3 protein: CASNHRGEQYF

clone size: .
D gene: .
J gene: TRBJ2-3
V gene: TRBV5-4
CDR3 DNA: TGTGCCAGCAGCTTGCAGGGCACGGATACGCAGTATTTT
CDR3 protein: CASSLQGTDTQYF

clone size: .
D gene: TRBD1
J gene: TRBJ2-3
V gene: TRBV29-1
CDR3 DNA: TGCAGCGTTGAAGGGGACAGGGGTGCAGATACGCAGTATTTT
CDR3 protein: CSVEGDRGADTQYF

clone size: .
D gene: .
J gene: TRBJ1-4
V gene: TRBV28
CDR3 DNA: TGTGCCAGCAGTTTCGGACAGCCAGGGGCAACTAATGAAAAACTGTTTTTT
CDR3 protein: CASSFGQPGATNEKLFF

clone size: .
D gene: .
J gene: TRBJ2-7
V gene: TRBV5-4
CDR3 DNA: TGTGCCAGCAGCCCGGGACAAAAGTCCTACGAGCAGTACTTC
CDR3 protein: CASSPGQKSYEQYF

clone size: .
D gene: .
J gene: TRBJ2-6
V gene: TRBV7-3
CDR3 DNA: TGTGCCAGCAGTCCTTCCAGCACTGGGGCCAACGTCCTGACTTTC
CDR3 protein: CASSPSSTGANVLTF

clone size: .
D gene: TRBD2
J gene: TRBJ2-1
V gene: TRBV5-1
CDR3 DNA: TGCGCCAGCAGCTTCGGACTAGCGGGAGGGAGTGAGCAGTTCTTC
CDR3 protein: CASSFGLAGGSEQFF

clone size: .
D gene: .
J gene: TRBJ1-3
V gene: TRBV18
CDR3 DNA: TGTGCCAGCTCACCCAGCACCTCTGGAAACACCATATATTTT
CDR3 protein: CASSPSTSGNTIYF

clone size: .
D gene: .
J gene: TRBJ2-7
V gene: TRBV6-6
CDR3 DNA: TGTGCCAGCAGTTACTCGACAGTTTACGAGCAGTACTTC
CDR3 protein: CASSYSTVYEQYF

clone size: .
D gene: TRBD1
J gene: TRBJ2-3
V gene: TRBV5-4
CDR3 DNA: TGTGCCAGCACCCCCGGGACAGGGAACACAGATACGCAGTATTTT
CDR3 protein: CASTPGTGNTDTQYF